This TCR beta chain was found in a study of Tregs in tolerant kidney transplant recipients (dated by TCRdb to between 2019 and 2020). Regarding the study in general: The study used TCRbeta sequencing to identify donor-specific regulatory T cells before combined kidney and bone marrow transplantation, then tracked those cells after transplant.

The CDR3 numbers 15 residues from cysteine through phenylalanine. Kept here is only the CDR3 DNA, which spans 45 bases and is read in frame from base 1. The V end gives up 5 bases and the J end 5 bases, leaving 8 bases in the junction not matched to a gene. From the germline V gene (reference sequence), CDR1 is SGHNT and CDR2 is YYREEE. For TCRbeta CDR3 sequencing, genomic DNA from the sorted cells was extracted using the QIAGEN DNeasy Blood and Tissue Kit. High-throughput TCRbeta CDR3 sequencing, including PCR amplification with bias correction and internal controls, was performed commercially through immunoSEQ. In the original analysis: Unique productive TCRbeta sequences were defined by CDR3 nucleotide sequence where primers matched, otherwise by CDR3 amino acid sequence with Vbeta and Jbeta genes. To correct for sorting error, sequences found in more than one sorted population at a frequency ratio of 2:1 or less were discarded, and the remaining shared sequences were assigned to the population with the higher frequency. A sequence counted as donor-reactive if, in CFSE-low cells, the sequence had a frequency of at least 0.01% and was expanded at least 5-fold compared with unstimulated cells. Repertoire divergence was quantified by Jensen-Shannon divergence using the top 100 TCRbeta sequences ranked by frequency. For any sample with multiple sequencing runs, sorting error was corrected in each run separately before the runs were pooled. TCRdb retrieved this table from immuneACCESS and kept in-frame rearrangements only. Not all clones are present; in checked studies, unresolved V genes account for under half, and no reason is known for the remainder. Clonal size and the V and J genes are those of that table, whereas D and trimming came from the DNA. This sample is represented by tens of thousands of clones; roughly 91% of them were singletons. The ten most abundant clones make up roughly 1.5% of the sample.

This clone occurred a few times. Its antigen specificity is not known. No clone much larger than this one lies a single base away; base qualities are absent. Overall results and qualifications from the work: Because the PCR primers were changed over time for some patients, nucleotide-level comparison could not be performed across the samples from those patients. Expanding Tregs with activated donor B cells appeared to identify the most biologically relevant and donor-specific TCRbeta repertoire. Donor-specific Treg expansion was found to exceed global Treg expansion in tolerant patients, suggesting antigen-driven rather than nonspecific expansion. The study was limited by small patient numbers, and the findings need validation in larger populations and under other immunosuppression protocols. Biological reproducibility was not directly addressed, though technical replication error appeared minimal.

The transplants used related donors with nonmyeloablative bone marrow transplantation, and mixed chimerism in the human trials was transient. Unstimulated Tregs (CD4+CD25+CD127-), CD4+ non-Tregs (CD4+CD25-), CD4 and CD8 cells were FACS-sorted from thawed PBMCs. A few combined kidney and bone marrow transplant recipients from the ITN036ST trial were included as patients, and samples were available only from these trial subjects. Healthy control blood was processed by Ficoll density gradient to PBMCs and cryopreserved; patient PBMCs were collected before and after transplant. The V and J segments used are TRBV5-4 and TRBJ2-1; TRBD1 matches 9 bases in the middle. This material consisted of CD4+ T cells from blood (PBMCs), taken 24 months after the transplant. The clonotype was recovered from a human patient who received a combined kidney and bone marrow transplant. Following a transplant, a fraction of the T cells may be traceable to the graft donor. The nucleotide sequence reads TGTGCCAGCAGTCCAGACAGGGGGTTCAACAATGAGCAGTTCTTC. Its coded protein is CASSPDRGFNNEQFF.